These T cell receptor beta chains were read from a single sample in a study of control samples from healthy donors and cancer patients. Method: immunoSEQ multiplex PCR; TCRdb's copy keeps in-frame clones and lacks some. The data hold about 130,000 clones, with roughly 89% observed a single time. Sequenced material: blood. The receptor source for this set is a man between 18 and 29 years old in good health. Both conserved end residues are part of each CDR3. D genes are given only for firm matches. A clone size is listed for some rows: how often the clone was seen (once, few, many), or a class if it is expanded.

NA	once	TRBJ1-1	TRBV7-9	TGTGCCAGCAGCTTAATGGGATCTGAAGCTTTCTTT	CASSLMGSEAFF
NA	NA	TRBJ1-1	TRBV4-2	TGTGCCAGCAGCCAAGAGATCAGGACGAACACTGAAGCTTTCTTT	CASSQEIRTNTEAFF
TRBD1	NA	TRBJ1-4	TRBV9	TGTGCCAGCAGCCCCAGGCGCCTGGGACAGGGGAATGAAAAACTGTTTTTT	CASSPRRLGQGNEKLFF
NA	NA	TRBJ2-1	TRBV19	TGTGCCAGTAGTATACTTTGGTCAGGGGTAAATGAGCAGTTCTTC	CASSILWSGVNEQFF
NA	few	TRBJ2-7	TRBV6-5	TGTGCCAGCAGGCGGGGAAACAGCTACGAGCAGTACTTC	CASRRGNSYEQYF
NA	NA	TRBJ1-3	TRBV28	TGTGCCAGCACCCAACAGGGCGACGGAAACACCATATATTTT	CASTQQGDGNTIYF
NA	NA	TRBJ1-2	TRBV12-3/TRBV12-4	TGTGCCAGCACTCTGATTGTGGATGGTGGCTACACCTTC	CASTLIVDGGYTF
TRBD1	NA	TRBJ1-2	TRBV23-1	TGCGCCAGCAGTCTCCAGGGGACAGGGGTTGTGTTCTATGGCTACACCTTC	CASSLQGTGVVFYGYTF
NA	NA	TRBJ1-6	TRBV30	TGTGCCTCCCGTCTGCTAAATTCACCCCTCCACTTT	CASRLLNSPLHF
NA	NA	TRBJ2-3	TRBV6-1	TGTGCCAGCAGTGAAAGTTTTAGGGGGGCCGCAGATACGCAGTATTTT	CASSESFRGAADTQYF
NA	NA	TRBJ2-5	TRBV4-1	TGCGCCAGCAGCCAATGGGGGCAAGAGACCCAGTACTTC	CASSQWGQETQYF
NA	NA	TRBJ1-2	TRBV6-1	TGTGCCAGCAGTGACGCGGGGGCTGGTGGCTACACCTTC	CASSDAGAGGYTF
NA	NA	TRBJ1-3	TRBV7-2	TGTGCCAGCAGCTTCTTGGGATCCTCTGGAAACACCATATATTTT	CASSFLGSSGNTIYF
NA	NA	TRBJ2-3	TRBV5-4	TGTGCCAGCAGCTTGCAGACCGATACGCAGTATTTT	CASSLQTDTQYF
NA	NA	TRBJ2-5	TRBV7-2	TGTGCCAGCAGCTTACCTTACCAAGAGACCCAGTACTTC	CASSLPYQETQYF
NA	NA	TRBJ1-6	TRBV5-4	TGTGCCAGCAGCTTGGGGGCCCCAGGAAATTCACCCCTCCACTTT	CASSLGAPGNSPLHF
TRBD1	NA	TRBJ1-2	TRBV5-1	TGCGCCAGCAGCTTGGTGACAGGGGGCCGGAACTATGGCTACACCTTC	CASSLVTGGRNYGYTF
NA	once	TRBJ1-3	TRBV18	TGTGCCAGCTCACCAGGGGGGAATCCTGGAAACACCATATATTTT	CASSPGGNPGNTIYF
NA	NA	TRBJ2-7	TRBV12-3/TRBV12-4	TGTGCCAGCAGTTTATCAAACAGCTACGAGCAGTACTTC	CASSLSNSYEQYF
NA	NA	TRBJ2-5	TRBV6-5	TGTGCCAGCAGTTACTCGCTGGGGAAAGAGACCCAGTACTTC	CASSYSLGKETQYF
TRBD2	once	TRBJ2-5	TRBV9	TGTGCCAGCAGCGTAACTAGCGGGGCTATAGAGACCCAGTACTTC	CASSVTSGAIETQYF
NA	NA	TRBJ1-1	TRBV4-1	TGCGCCAGCAGCCATGCCGGTTCTGACACTGAAGCTTTCTTT	CASSHAGSDTEAFF
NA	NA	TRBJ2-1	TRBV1	TGCACCAGCAGCCAAAATACCGCCAAGGGTAATAGCGGGGGAGACAATGAGCAGTTCTTC	CTSSQNTAKGNSGGDNEQFF
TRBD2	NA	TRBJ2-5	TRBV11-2	TGTGCCAGCAGCTTAGTTAAGGGACTAGCGGGGGTTGCCCAGTACTTC	CASSLVKGLAGVAQYF
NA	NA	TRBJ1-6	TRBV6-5	TGTGCCAGCAGTTATCAGGGGTATTCACCCCTCCACTTT	CASSYQGYSPLHF
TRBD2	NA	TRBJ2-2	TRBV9	TGTGCCAGCAGCGTAGAACCTAGCGGGGCGTCGTCGGCCGGGGAGCTGTTTTTT	CASSVEPSGASSAGELFF
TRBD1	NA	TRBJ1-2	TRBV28	TGTGCCAGCAGTCCTAGACAGGGGTCCCCGTTAGCTAACTATGGCTACACCTTC	CASSPRQGSPLANYGYTF
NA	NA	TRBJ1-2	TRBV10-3	TGTGCCATCAGTGAGCCAACAGGGAACTATGGCTACACCTTC	CAISEPTGNYGYTF
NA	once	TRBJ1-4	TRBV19	TGTGCCAGTAGTTTATTTACAGGAGCCGTTAATGAAAAACTGTTTTTT	CASSLFTGAVNEKLFF
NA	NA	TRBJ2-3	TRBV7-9	TGTGCCAGCAGCCCGGATATTCTAGGGGTCCCGACAGATACGCAGTATTTT	CASSPDILGVPTDTQYF
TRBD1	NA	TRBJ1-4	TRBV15	TGTGCCACCAGCAGAGACCGACAGGGGGGGGAAAAACTGTTTTTT	CATSRDRQGGEKLFF
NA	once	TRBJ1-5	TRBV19	TGTGCCAGTAGTATGGTAGGGGAGCCCAATCAGCCCCAGCATTTT	CASSMVGEPNQPQHF
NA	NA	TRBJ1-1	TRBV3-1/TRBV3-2	TGTGCCAGCAGCCAAGGACCGGGGGAAGCTTTCTTT	CASSQGPGEAFF
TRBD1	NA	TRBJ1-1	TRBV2	TGTGCCAGCAGTGTGGGGGACAGGGGGCGGAGTGAAGCTTTCTTT	CASSVGDRGRSEAFF
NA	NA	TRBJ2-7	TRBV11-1	TGTGCCAGTAAGGGACCGCCGGCCTACGAGCAGTACTTC	CASKGPPAYEQYF
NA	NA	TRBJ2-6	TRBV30	TGTGCCTTGAATGCTGGGGCCAACGTCCTGACTTTC	CALNAGANVLTF
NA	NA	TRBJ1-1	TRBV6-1	TGTGCCAGCAGTGAACGGGTCCGGGGACAGAACACTGAAGCTTTCTTT	CASSERVRGQNTEAFF
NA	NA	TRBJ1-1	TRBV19	TGTGCCAGTGGGGACCGGGAAACTGAAGCTTTCTTT	CASGDRETEAFF
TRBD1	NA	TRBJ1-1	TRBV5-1	TGCGCCAGCAGCCTAGGGACAGGGAAGTTGCGGAGCCCTGAAGCTTTCTTT	CASSLGTGKLRSPEAFF
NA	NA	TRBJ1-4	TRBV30	TGTGCCTGGAGTAGGCAGGTGTTCGCTAATGAAAAACTGTTTTTT	CAWSRQVFANEKLFF